These T cell receptor beta chains were read from a single sample in a study of radiation and T cells in renal cell carcinoma. Clones were read by immunoSEQ multiplex PCR, and TCRdb kept only the in-frame ones, dropping some. The sample has approximately 85,000 clones; roughly nine tenths are singletons. The sample here was blood, taken from a patient whose treatment included radiotherapy and nephrectomy. These receptor sequences come from a woman in her 70s with renal cell carcinoma. Each CDR3 is given with its conserved first and last residue. D genes are given only for firm matches. The size of a clone is reported for some rows only, either as once, few or many, or as a class for expanded clones.

d_call,v_call,cdr3_length,clone_size,j_call,cdr3_aa,cdr3_nt
TRBD1,TRBV10-2,19,.,TRBJ1-2,CASSAHWDRGRRGRRGYTF,TGCGCCAGCAGTGCCCATTGGGACAGGGGGCGCCGGGGCCGCCGTGGCTACACCTTC
TRBD2,TRBV10-2,13,once,TRBJ2-5,CASSPTGGETQYF,TGCGCCAGCAGCCCGACGGGAGGGGAGACCCAGTACTTC
.,TRBV5-1,14,.,TRBJ2-2,CASSLLQDTGELFF,TGCGCCAGCAGCTTATTACAGGACACCGGGGAGCTGTTTTTT
.,TRBV28,15,.,TRBJ2-7,CASSSRPFTPYEQYF,TGTGCCAGCAGTTCCCGACCCTTCACCCCCTACGAGCAGTACTTC
.,TRBV30,11,.,TRBJ2-3,CAWKQGDTQYF,TGTGCCTGGAAACAGGGAGATACGCAGTATTTT
.,TRBV6-6,12,.,TRBJ2-5,CASSTGKETQYF,TGTGCCAGCAGTACAGGGAAAGAGACCCAGTACTTC
TRBD1,TRBV11-3,15,.,TRBJ1-1,CASSPGTAQNTEAFF,TGTGCCAGCAGCCCGGGGACAGCCCAAAACACTGAAGCTTTCTTT
TRBD1,TRBV2,17,.,TRBJ1-1,CASSAVGQGAKNTEAFF,TGTGCCAGCTCCGCGGTGGGACAGGGGGCGAAGAACACTGAAGCTTTCTTT
TRBD1,TRBV9,14,.,TRBJ1-1,CASSVVVQGAEAFF,TGTGCCAGCAGCGTAGTGGTTCAGGGGGCTGAAGCTTTCTTT
TRBD1,TRBV5-6,13,.,TRBJ1-5,CASSSTGRQPQHF,TGTGCCAGCAGCTCGACAGGGCGTCAGCCCCAGCATTTT
.,TRBV28,15,.,TRBJ1-1,CASSWRPGGGTEAFF,TGTGCCAGCAGTTGGAGACCGGGAGGGGGAACTGAAGCTTTCTTT
.,TRBV19,13,.,TRBJ1-3,CASRRFSGNTIYF,TGTGCCAGCCGACGTTTCTCTGGAAACACCATATATTTT
TRBD1,TRBV15,15,.,TRBJ1-5,CATSSGTGSNQPQHF,TGTGCCACCAGCAGCGGGACAGGGAGCAATCAGCCCCAGCATTTT
TRBD1,TRBV7-2,13,.,TRBJ1-2,CASSPGQEYGYTF,TGTGCCAGCAGCCCGGGACAGGAGTATGGCTACACCTTC
TRBD1,TRBV11-3,18,.,TRBJ2-1,CASSSSRDRDGRYNEQFF,TGTGCCAGCAGCTCGTCCCGGGACAGGGACGGCCGCTACAATGAGCAGTTCTTC
.,TRBV5-1,15,.,TRBJ1-6,CASSLGSSYNSPLHF,TGCGCCAGCAGCTTGGGGAGCTCCTATAATTCACCCCTCCACTTT
TRBD1,TRBV5-6,16,.,TRBJ2-3,CASSLNSDRVVDTQYF,TGTGCCAGCAGCTTGAACTCGGACAGGGTTGTAGATACGCAGTATTTT
.,TRBV7-2,15,.,TRBJ1-6,CASSLGGSYNSPLHF,TGTGCCAGCAGCCTCGGGGGGTCCTATAATTCACCCCTCCACTTT
TRBD1,TRBV11-2,16,.,TRBJ2-7,CASSLGKTGRLYEQYF,TGTGCCAGCAGCTTAGGGAAGACAGGGAGACTCTACGAGCAGTACTTC
.,TRBV21-1,17,.,TRBJ2-5,CASSKVPSGGPVGTQYF,TGTGCCAGCAGCAAAGTTCCCAGCGGGGGGCCCGTCGGGACCCAGTACTTC
.,TRBV7-2,14,.,TRBJ2-7,CASSLAAAGGEQYF,TGTGCCAGCAGCTTAGCGGCGGCCGGTGGCGAGCAGTACTTC
.,TRBV28,13,.,TRBJ2-7,CASKSGSPYEQYF,TGTGCCAGCAAGTCCGGCTCCCCCTACGAGCAGTACTTC
.,TRBV11-3,16,.,TRBJ2-7,CASSLPSGLGAYEQYF,TGTGCCAGCAGCTTACCCTCGGGCCTAGGGGCCTACGAGCAGTACTTC
TRBD1,TRBV19,17,few,TRBJ2-5,CASSISGTGLIQETQYF,TGTGCCAGTAGTATAAGCGGGACAGGGTTAATCCAAGAGACCCAGTACTTC
TRBD2,TRBV11-2,16,.,TRBJ2-5,CASSSSGTPLGETQYF,TGTGCCAGCAGCTCTAGCGGGACCCCCCTCGGAGAGACCCAGTACTTC
.,TRBV5-1,16,.,TRBJ2-2,CASSRGGGSNTGELFF,TGCGCCAGCAGCCGGGGAGGGGGCTCGAACACCGGGGAGCTGTTTTTT
.,TRBV7-2,15,.,TRBJ1-5,CASSPMTGSHQPQHF,TGTGCCAGCAGCCCAATGACAGGAAGCCATCAGCCCCAGCATTTT
.,TRBV7-6,12,.,TRBJ2-7,CASSPTPYEQYF,TGTGCCAGCAGCCCTACCCCCTACGAGCAGTACTTC
.,TRBV2,15,.,TRBJ2-1,CASSPHRLSGNEQFF,TGTGCCAGCAGCCCTCATCGACTGAGTGGGAATGAGCAGTTCTTC
TRBD1,TRBV5-4,15,.,TRBJ2-4,CASSPRTGVGNIQYF,TGTGCCAGCAGCCCCCGTACAGGGGTCGGAAACATTCAGTACTTC
.,TRBV10-1,11,.,TRBJ1-5,CATARGGPQHF,TGCGCCACGGCACGGGGGGGGCCCCAGCATTTT
.,TRBV5-1,15,.,TRBJ1-1,CASSWGGLGNTEAFF,TGCGCCAGCAGCTGGGGTGGCCTGGGGAACACTGAAGCTTTCTTT
TRBD1,TRBV5-1,15,.,TRBJ2-1,CASSFGDRGLNEQFF,TGCGCCAGCAGCTTTGGGGACAGGGGTTTAAATGAGCAGTTCTTC
TRBD1,TRBV28,14,.,TRBJ1-1,CASRGGQLNTEAFF,TGTGCCAGCAGGGGGGGACAGTTGAACACTGAAGCTTTCTTT
.,TRBV11-3,14,.,TRBJ1-1,CASSLGSGNTEAFF,TGTGCCAGCAGCTTAGGCAGCGGGAACACTGAAGCTTTCTTT
.,TRBV7-3,12,.,TRBJ1-6,CASSGWNSPLHF,TGTGCCAGCAGCGGATGGAATTCACCCCTCCACTTT
TRBD1,TRBV28,15,.,TRBJ1-6,CASSNPTGGISPLHF,TGTGCCAGCAGTAACCCGACAGGGGGCATTTCACCCCTCCACTTT
.,TRBV5-6,17,.,TRBJ2-7,CASSFWSRLLGSYEQYF,TGTGCCAGCAGCTTTTGGTCCCGCCTTCTTGGCTCCTACGAGCAGTACTTC
TRBD1,TRBV18,16,.,TRBJ2-5,CASSRIRAGGQETQYF,TGTGCCAGCTCCCGAATTCGGGCAGGGGGCCAAGAGACCCAGTACTTC
TRBD1,TRBV6-1,12,.,TRBJ1-2,CASSWDREGYTF,TGTGCCAGCAGTTGGGACAGGGAAGGCTACACCTTC
TRBD2,TRBV5-1,14,.,TRBJ2-7,CASSSLWGGNEQYF,TGCGCCAGCAGCTCTTTATGGGGGGGAAACGAGCAGTACTTC
.,TRBV15,14,.,TRBJ1-2,CATSGSGHSQGYTF,TGTGCCACCAGCGGTTCCGGTCACAGCCAAGGCTACACCTTC
TRBD1,TRBV5-1,14,.,TRBJ2-3,CASSLEQGRDTQYF,TGCGCCAGCAGCTTGGAACAGGGGCGAGATACGCAGTATTTT
TRBD1,TRBV5-6,18,.,TRBJ2-5,CASSLSVVTQRGPETQYF,TGTGCCAGCAGCTTGAGCGTGGTCACCCAAAGGGGGCCGGAGACCCAGTACTTC
.,TRBV10-3,16,.,TRBJ1-4,CAISDTRTATNEKLFF,TGTGCCATCAGTGACACCCGGACAGCAACTAATGAAAAACTGTTTTTT
.,TRBV4-2,13,.,TRBJ2-7,CASSQAPRAEQYF,TGTGCCAGCAGCCAAGCCCCTAGGGCCGAGCAGTACTTC
.,TRBV4-3,14,.,TRBJ1-4,CASSQAGSGEKLFF,TGCGCCAGCAGCCAAGCAGGGTCTGGGGAAAAACTGTTTTTT
TRBD2,TRBV25-1,14,.,TRBJ2-5,CASRLAGGGETQYF,TGTGCCAGCAGACTAGCGGGGGGAGGTGAGACCCAGTACTTC
.,TRBV28,14,.,TRBJ1-4,CASITPGASEKLFF,TGTGCCAGTATCACTCCCGGGGCGAGTGAAAAACTGTTTTTT
.,TRBV9,18,.,TRBJ1-3,CASSVVPVNSGAGNTIYF,TGTGCCAGCAGCGTAGTCCCGGTGAATTCGGGGGCTGGAAACACCATATATTTT
.,TRBV28,13,.,TRBJ2-7,CASTRLGSDEQYF,TGTGCCAGCACCCGCCTTGGGTCTGACGAGCAGTACTTC
TRBD2,TRBV9,16,.,TRBJ2-5,CASSVGVAGGQETQYF,TGTGCCAGCAGCGTAGGGGTAGCGGGGGGACAAGAGACCCAGTACTTC
.,TRBV14,14,.,TRBJ1-1,CASSQERISTEAFF,TGTGCCAGCAGCCAAGAAAGGATTTCCACTGAAGCTTTCTTT
.,TRBV15,15,.,TRBJ1-5,CATSGGHNSNQPQHF,TGTGCCACCAGCGGAGGCCACAATAGCAATCAGCCCCAGCATTTT
TRBD2,TRBV30,17,.,TRBJ2-1,CAWSGPLLANSYNEQFF,TGTGCCTGGAGTGGACCCCTACTAGCGAACTCCTACAATGAGCAGTTCTTC
.,TRBV9,17,.,TRBJ1-4,CASSAGVQGRGFEKLFF,TGTGCCAGCAGCGCAGGGGTCCAGGGAAGAGGGTTTGAAAAACTGTTTTTT
.,TRBV7-7,13,.,TRBJ2-1,CASSLVGRGEQFF,TGTGCTAGCAGCTTAGTCGGGCGGGGTGAGCAGTTCTTC
.,TRBV28,17,.,TRBJ2-7,CASSHFGGWDSPYEQYF,TGTGCCAGCAGTCATTTTGGGGGATGGGACTCCCCCTACGAGCAGTACTTC
TRBD2,TRBV7-6,15,.,TRBJ2-5,CASSSTSGGTETQYF,TGTGCCAGCAGCTCTACTAGCGGGGGCACCGAGACCCAGTACTTC